This is a list of T cell receptor beta chains from one sample in a study of cytomegalovirus exposure and HLA in healthy donors. Profiled with immunoSEQ multiplex PCR; TCRdb holds only in-frame clones, not every one. The sample gives over 50,000 clones, 70% to 85% of which show up once; around 1.7% is in the top ten. Sequencing was done on a sample of PBMCs. The receptors derive from a middle-aged man in good health and CMV-seronegative. Both conserved end residues are part of each CDR3. Each record gives: clone size, V gene, J gene, D gene, CDR3 protein, CDR3 DNA. A D gene is named only where the DNA matches it firmly. Clone size appears in some rows only: once, few, many, or a class for an expanded clone.

abundance: -; v_gene: TRBV29-1; j_gene: TRBJ2-7; d_gene: -; CDR3aa: CSVEGQGQNSKQYF; CDR3nt: TGCAGCGTTGAGGGGCAGGGCCAAAATAGCAAGCAGTACTTC
abundance: once; v_gene: TRBV10-3; j_gene: TRBJ2-1; d_gene: TRBD2; CDR3aa: CAISDQRGGTYNEQFF; CDR3nt: TGTGCCATCAGTGACCAGCGGGGGGGCACCTACAATGAGCAGTTCTTC
abundance: few; v_gene: TRBV11-2; j_gene: TRBJ1-2; d_gene: -; CDR3aa: CASSQNRRTATLGYTF; CDR3nt: TGTGCCAGCAGCCAAAACCGAAGGACAGCCACTCTCGGCTACACCTTC
abundance: -; v_gene: TRBV6-5; j_gene: TRBJ2-1; d_gene: -; CDR3aa: CASRRDSYNEQFF; CDR3nt: TGTGCCAGCCGACGGGACTCCTACAATGAGCAGTTCTTC
abundance: -; v_gene: TRBV13; j_gene: TRBJ1-2; d_gene: TRBD1; CDR3aa: CASSLGDRGLYGYTF; CDR3nt: TGTGCCAGCAGCTTAGGAGACAGGGGGCTCTATGGCTACACCTTC
abundance: -; v_gene: TRBV30; j_gene: TRBJ2-2; d_gene: TRBD2; CDR3aa: CACLAGTHTGELFF; CDR3nt: TGTGCCTGTCTAGCGGGGACCCACACCGGGGAGCTGTTTTTT
abundance: once; v_gene: TRBV19; j_gene: TRBJ2-1; d_gene: TRBD2; CDR3aa: CASSTTGLENNEQFF; CDR3nt: TGTGCCAGTAGTACGACGGGACTAGAAAACAATGAGCAGTTCTTC
abundance: once; v_gene: TRBV28; j_gene: TRBJ1-5; d_gene: TRBD1; CDR3aa: CASSYTTYRGQQPQHF; CDR3nt: TGTGCCAGCAGTTATACGACCTACAGGGGGCAACAGCCCCAGCATTTT
abundance: -; v_gene: TRBV29-1; j_gene: TRBJ2-1; d_gene: TRBD1; CDR3aa: CSALGATGGESISYNEQFF; CDR3nt: TGCAGCGCCCTGGGGGCAACAGGGGGCGAGTCAATCTCCTACAATGAGCAGTTCTTC
abundance: once; v_gene: TRBV27; j_gene: TRBJ2-1; d_gene: -; CDR3aa: CASSLSSGTPSNEQFF; CDR3nt: TGTGCCAGCAGTTTATCCTCCGGGACACCTTCCAATGAGCAGTTCTTC
abundance: -; v_gene: TRBV7-8; j_gene: TRBJ1-2; d_gene: -; CDR3aa: CASSYNRRNYGYTF; CDR3nt: TGTGCCAGCAGCTACAACAGGCGGAACTATGGCTACACCTTC
abundance: -; v_gene: TRBV6-5; j_gene: TRBJ1-5; d_gene: -; CDR3aa: CASSYGQHNQPQHF; CDR3nt: TGTGCCAGCAGTTATGGACAGCACAATCAGCCCCAGCATTTT